The sequence of this TCR beta chain was determined in a study of T cell responses to AZD1222 COVID-19 vaccine. Study observations and caveats: Spike-specific TCR breadth and depth both grew after two AZD1222 doses. Nearly half of the spike-specific TCRs reportedly recognize variant regions that carry no mutations. The span of vaccine-associated CD4 TCRs extended across spike, with dominance at 160-218 and 743-854. Among the donors, most were white British and more were female, and clonal diversity was possibly underestimated.

Assay used: immunoSEQ multiplex PCR; TCRdb lists only in-frame clones, some missing. The sample contains approximately 50,000 clones, approximately 85% of which appear only once. For this clone: The antigen is unknown.

The specimen was peripheral blood, collected on day 0 of MenACWY control vaccination. This clonotype was obtained from an adult in good health.

The CDR3: CASRQGEGYTF. CDR3 nucleotide sequence: TGTGCCAGCAGGCAGGGGGAAGGCTACACCTTC. J is TRBJ1-2 and V is TRBV28; TRBD1 matches 7 bases. The V gene's germline CDR1 is MDHEN and CDR2 SYDVKM. The V segment lost 6 bases and the J segment 8 bases; nucleotides outside the gene matches: 3. The CDR3 is 11 residues long.